This TCR beta chain was observed in a study of T cell responses to AZD1222 COVID-19 vaccine. Whole-study context: The analysis combined second doses at about 4 or about 12 weeks.

Whole-study findings and limits: Only a handful of AZD1222 recipients, roughly 6 in all, had baseline seropositivity. There were vaccine-associated CD4 TCRs across spike, dominant at 160-218 and 743-854.

The data were produced by immunoSEQ multiplex PCR, yet TCRdb's version contains in-frame clones alone and is incomplete. The sample has fewer than 200,000 clones; about 87% are singletons. Note on this clone: What it binds is not known.

The input for sequencing was peripheral blood, taken on day 0 of AZD1222 vaccination. This clonotype was sampled from an adult in good health.

The CDR3 nucleotides are TGCGCCAGCAGCCGAGAGACGGGACAGCAAGAGACCCAGTACTTC. As protein: CASSRETGQQETQYF. The chain carries TRBV4-3 and TRBJ2-5, with 7 bases identical to TRBD1. Germline V gene data show CDR1 as LGHNA and CDR2 as YSLEER. With V trimmed by 4 bases and J by 2 bases, 7 bases remained unmatched. The CDR3 is made up of 15 amino acids.